This T cell receptor beta chain was observed in a study of T cell responses to AZD1222 COVID-19 vaccine. This CDR3 spans 15 amino acids. V gave up 3 bases and J gave up 4 bases, with 13 bases separating them. In germline, CDR1 is MGHRA, CDR2 YSYEKL. The repertoire was sequenced with immunoSEQ multiplex PCR; TCRdb's copy has only in-frame clones and lacks some. The sample includes some 150,000 clones, roughly 90% of them seen just once. Sequencing was performed on peripheral blood, taken on day 0 of MenACWY control vaccination. V is TRBV4-1 and J is TRBJ1-5; D call uncertain. The sequence derives from an adult in good health. CDR3 coding DNA: TGCGCCAGCAGCCATAGACCCCTCAGGAATCAGCCCCAGCATTTT. It specifies CASSHRPLRNQPQHF.